This T cell receptor beta chain emerged from a study of T-cell reconstitution after alpha-beta-depleted transplantation in children. Preparation of the TCRbeta library was carried out with unique molecular identifiers. TCRdb itself ran the PCR reads through MiXCR, one entry per CDR3 protein. Here the sample spans some 440,000 distinct CDR3 sequences, 15% to 20% being singletons. Points from the study as a whole: Several hundred expanded graft clones reportedly supplied alpha-beta T cells about two months after transplant.

Per germline, CDR1 LGHNA and CDR2 YSLEER. The CDR3 has 17 amino acids. V trimming: 0 bases; J trimming: 7 bases; junction bases outside the gene matches: 7. This clonotype came up many times. Its specificity is not known. The TCR sequence derives from a boy under two years old who had a stem cell transplant for Wiskott-Aldrich syndrome, so the T cells may come from the graft donor. J is TRBJ2-1 and V is TRBV4-3; 12 bases are a match to TRBD2. Sequencing was performed on PBMCs, mostly from graft donor cells, taken 360 days after TCRalphabeta/CD19-depleted stem cell transplant. The CDR3 loop is CASSQDLGLAGNNEQFF. In nucleotides, the CDR3 is TGCGCCAGCAGCCAAGATCTCGGACTAGCGGGAAATAATGAGCAGTTCTTC.